This TCR beta chain was found in a study of T cell responses to AZD1222 COVID-19 vaccine. In germline, CDR1 is SGHRS, CDR2 YFSETQ. J gave up 1 base and V 6 bases, and 3 bases lay outside the gene matches. The CDR3 runs to 13 residues. Sequencing was performed with immunoSEQ multiplex PCR; in TCRdb, only in-frame clones are kept and a portion is missing. Among about 180,000 clones, over 80% were seen once, and the ten largest hold 3.5% to 4.5%. Points on this clone: Antigen: not known.

Findings of the study overall: Sampling captured repertoires only after the peak T cell response. Spike-specific TCR breadth and depth grew following two AZD1222 doses. The study reported that nearly half of spike-specific TCRs target unmutated variant regions. Vaccine-associated CD4 TCRs spanned spike, dominant at 160-218 and 743-854.

The V gene is TRBV5-1, the J gene TRBJ1-1; 7 bases fit TRBD1. The specimen comprised peripheral blood, sampled 28 days after the second dose of the MenACWY control vaccine. The receptor's source is an adult who received the MenACWY meningococcal vaccine as a control. The CDR3 DNA reads as TGCGCCAGCACCCGGGACAGGAACACTGAAGCTTTCTTT. It codes for CASTRDRNTEAFF.